A selection of T cell receptor beta chains follows, all from one sample in a study of low-dose radiotherapy and immunotherapy resistance in tumors. From the reads, TCRdb called clonotypes with MiXCR, one entry per CDR3 protein. The sample yields around 60,000 distinct CDR3 sequences, under 30% seen once. Sequences were derived from PBMCs, sampled after low-dose radiotherapy plus immunotherapy. The receptors originated from a male donor with prostate cancer. The CDR3 runs from the conserved cysteine through the conserved F or W. Fields, in order: CDR3 length, V gene, D gene, J gene, clone size, CDR3 protein, CDR3 DNA. A D gene is named only where the DNA matches it firmly. Clone size is shown for a subset of rows, as once, few, many or a class of expanded clone.

len: 14; v_gene: TRBV20-1; d_gene: NA; j_gene: TRBJ2-7; abundance: few; CDR3aa: CSAIGQGISYEQYF; CDR3nt: TGCAGTGCTATCGGGCAGGGGATCTCCTACGAGCAGTACTTC
len: 15; v_gene: TRBV7-9; d_gene: NA; j_gene: TRBJ2-3; abundance: many; CDR3aa: CASSPEGGGLDTQYF; CDR3nt: TGTGCCAGCTCCCCGGAGGGGGGGGGCCTGGATACGCAGTATTTT
len: 15; v_gene: TRBV2; d_gene: NA; j_gene: TRBJ1-4; abundance: NA; CDR3aa: CATSPLRGENEKLFF; CDR3nt: TGTGCCACCTCCCCCCTCCGGGGGGAAAATGAAAAACTGTTTTTT
len: 15; v_gene: TRBV28; d_gene: NA; j_gene: TRBJ2-7; abundance: NA; CDR3aa: CASSSSATSSYEQYF; CDR3nt: TGTGCCAGCAGTAGTAGCGCAACGAGCTCCTACGAGCAGTACTTC
len: 13; v_gene: TRBV28; d_gene: NA; j_gene: TRBJ2-7; abundance: many; CDR3aa: CASRSSASYEQYF; CDR3nt: TGTGCCAGCCGATCGTCAGCCTCCTACGAGCAGTACTTC
len: 12; v_gene: TRBV11-2; d_gene: NA; j_gene: TRBJ2-5; abundance: many; CDR3aa: CASSVMQETQYF; CDR3nt: TGTGCCAGCAGCGTAATGCAAGAGACCCAGTACTTC
len: 13; v_gene: TRBV4-1; d_gene: NA; j_gene: TRBJ2-7; abundance: many; CDR3aa: CASSQGFFYEQYF; CDR3nt: TGCGCCAGCAGCCAGGGGTTTTTCTACGAGCAGTACTTC
len: 15; v_gene: TRBV19; d_gene: TRBD2; j_gene: TRBJ2-2; abundance: many; CDR3aa: CASRLAGGRTGELFF; CDR3nt: TGTGCCAGTAGGCTAGCGGGGGGACGTACCGGGGAGCTGTTTTTT
len: 16; v_gene: TRBV18; d_gene: TRBD1; j_gene: TRBJ2-5; abundance: many; CDR3aa: CASSPRPGQGQETQYF; CDR3nt: TGTGCCAGCTCACCACGACCGGGACAGGGACAAGAGACCCAGTACTTC
len: 15; v_gene: TRBV20-1; d_gene: NA; j_gene: TRBJ2-3; abundance: many; CDR3aa: CSARDVDTHRDTQYF; CDR3nt: TGCAGTGCTAGAGATGTCGACACCCACCGGGATACGCAGTATTTT
len: 14; v_gene: TRBV29-1; d_gene: NA; j_gene: TRBJ1-2; abundance: NA; CDR3aa: CSVEGGTSNYGYTF; CDR3nt: TGCAGCGTTGAAGGGGGGACGTCGAACTATGGCTACACCTTC
len: 17; v_gene: TRBV4-1; d_gene: NA; j_gene: TRBJ2-2; abundance: NA; CDR3aa: CASSQVDYGSNTGELFF; CDR3nt: TGCGCCAGCAGCCAGGTTGACTACGGATCGAACACCGGGGAGCTGTTTTTT
len: 15; v_gene: TRBV5-1; d_gene: NA; j_gene: TRBJ2-5; abundance: many; CDR3aa: CASRMGTQQQETQYF; CDR3nt: TGCGCCAGCAGGATGGGGACACAGCAACAAGAGACCCAGTACTTC
len: 13; v_gene: TRBV6-2/TRBV6-3; d_gene: NA; j_gene: TRBJ2-6; abundance: many; CDR3aa: CASNPSGANVLTF; CDR3nt: TGTGCCAGCAATCCCTCTGGGGCCAACGTCCTGACTTTC
len: 12; v_gene: TRBV6-5; d_gene: TRBD2; j_gene: TRBJ2-1; abundance: many; CDR3aa: CASQRESNEQFF; CDR3nt: TGTGCCAGCCAGCGGGAGAGCAATGAGCAGTTCTTC
len: 13; v_gene: TRBV9; d_gene: NA; j_gene: TRBJ1-1; abundance: medium-sized; CDR3aa: CASSVGQATEAFF; CDR3nt: TGTGCCAGCAGCGTAGGGCAGGCCACTGAAGCTTTCTTT
len: 14; v_gene: TRBV5-6; d_gene: TRBD1; j_gene: TRBJ1-5; abundance: many; CDR3aa: CASSLTGGNQPQHF; CDR3nt: TGTGCCAGCAGCTTGACAGGGGGCAATCAGCCCCAGCATTTT
len: 15; v_gene: TRBV7-2; d_gene: NA; j_gene: TRBJ1-2; abundance: many; CDR3aa: CASTPRASQIAGYTF; CDR3nt: TGTGCCAGCACCCCTAGAGCCAGTCAGATAGCCGGCTACACCTTC
len: 16; v_gene: TRBV4-2; d_gene: TRBD1; j_gene: TRBJ2-2; abundance: many; CDR3aa: CASSQVGQVDTGELFF; CDR3nt: TGTGCCAGCAGCCAAGTGGGACAGGTGGACACCGGGGAGCTGTTTTTT
len: 16; v_gene: TRBV28; d_gene: TRBD2; j_gene: TRBJ2-2; abundance: NA; CDR3aa: CASSLRLAGRTGELFF; CDR3nt: TGTGCCAGCAGTTTGAGACTAGCGGGAAGAACCGGGGAGCTGTTTTTT
len: 15; v_gene: TRBV5-1; d_gene: TRBD1; j_gene: TRBJ1-1; abundance: many; CDR3aa: CASSRGQGASTEAFF; CDR3nt: TGCGCCAGCAGCAGGGGACAGGGGGCGAGTACTGAAGCTTTCTTT
len: 16; v_gene: TRBV23-1; d_gene: NA; j_gene: TRBJ2-7; abundance: NA; CDR3aa: CASSQRRGGQSYEQYF; CDR3nt: TGCGCCAGCAGTCAACGACGGGGGGGACAGTCCTACGAGCAGTACTTC